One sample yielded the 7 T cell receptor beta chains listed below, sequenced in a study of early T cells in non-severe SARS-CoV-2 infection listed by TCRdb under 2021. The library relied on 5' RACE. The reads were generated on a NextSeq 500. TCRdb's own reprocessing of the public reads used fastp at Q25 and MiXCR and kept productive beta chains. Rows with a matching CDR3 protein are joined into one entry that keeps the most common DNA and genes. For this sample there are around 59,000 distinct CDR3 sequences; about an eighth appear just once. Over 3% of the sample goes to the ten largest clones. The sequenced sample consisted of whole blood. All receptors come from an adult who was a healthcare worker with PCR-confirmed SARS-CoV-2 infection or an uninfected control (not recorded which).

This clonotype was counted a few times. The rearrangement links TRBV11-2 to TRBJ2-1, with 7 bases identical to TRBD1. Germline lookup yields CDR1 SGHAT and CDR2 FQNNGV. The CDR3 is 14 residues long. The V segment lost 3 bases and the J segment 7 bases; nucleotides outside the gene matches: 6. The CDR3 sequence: CASSLNRGGNEQFF. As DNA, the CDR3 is TGTGCCAGCAGCTTGAACAGGGGTGGTAATGAGCAGTTCTTC.

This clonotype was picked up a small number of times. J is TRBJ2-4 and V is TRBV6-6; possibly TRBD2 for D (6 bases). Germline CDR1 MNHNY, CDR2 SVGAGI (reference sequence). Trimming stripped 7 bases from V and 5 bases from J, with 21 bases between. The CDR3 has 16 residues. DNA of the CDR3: TGTGCCAGCACCCCCATCGGGAGTGGGAGCCAAAACATTCAGTACTTC. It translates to CASTPIGSGSQNIQYF.

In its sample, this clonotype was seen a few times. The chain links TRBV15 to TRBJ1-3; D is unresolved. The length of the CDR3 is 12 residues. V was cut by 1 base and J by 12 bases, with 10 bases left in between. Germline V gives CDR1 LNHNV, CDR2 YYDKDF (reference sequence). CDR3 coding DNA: TGTGCCACCAGCAGAGGAGAGGCTCTCATATATTTT. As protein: CATSRGEALIYF.

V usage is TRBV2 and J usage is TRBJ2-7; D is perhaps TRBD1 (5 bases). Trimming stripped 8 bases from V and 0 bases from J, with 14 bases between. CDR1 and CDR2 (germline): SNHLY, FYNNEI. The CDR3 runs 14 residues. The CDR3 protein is CASVPWGTSYEQYF. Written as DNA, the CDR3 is TGTGCCAGCGTTCCTTGGGGCACCTCCTACGAGCAGTACTTC.

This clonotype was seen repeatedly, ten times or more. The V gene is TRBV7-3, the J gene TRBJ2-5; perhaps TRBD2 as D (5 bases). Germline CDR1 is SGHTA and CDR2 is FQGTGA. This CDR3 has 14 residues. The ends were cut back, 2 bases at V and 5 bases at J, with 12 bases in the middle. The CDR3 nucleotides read TGTGCCAGCAGCTTAGCTGGATCGGGGGAGACCCAGTACTTC. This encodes CASSLAGSGETQYF.

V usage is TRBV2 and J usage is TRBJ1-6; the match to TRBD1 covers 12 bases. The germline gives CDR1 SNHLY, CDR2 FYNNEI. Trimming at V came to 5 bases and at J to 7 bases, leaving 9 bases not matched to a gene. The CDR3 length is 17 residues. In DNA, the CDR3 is TGTGCCAGCAGTTTCGGGACAGGGGGCGCAGGAAATTCACCCCTCCACTTT. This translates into CASSFGTGGAGNSPLHF.

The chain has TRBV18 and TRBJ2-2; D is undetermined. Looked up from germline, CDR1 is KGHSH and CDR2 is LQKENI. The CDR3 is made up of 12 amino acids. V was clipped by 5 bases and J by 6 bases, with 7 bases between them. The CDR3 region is CASSRSAGELFF. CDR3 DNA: TGTGCCAGCTCAAGAAGCGCCGGGGAGCTGTTTTTT.